This T cell receptor (beta chain) originates from a study of regulatory T cells in long-lasting Graves disease. This clonotype has a handful of counts. The antigen is not known. Time point described: newly diagnosed GD, antithyroid drugs for less than 3 months. PBMC RNA served as the TCR library source. The TCR beta library used iRepertoire HTBI primers with Arm-PCR amplification of CDR3. TCRdb reprocessed the multiplex PCR reads with MiXCR, giving one entry per CDR3 protein. The sample gives about 330,000 distinct CDR3 sequences, 15% to 20% of which show up once; over 20% is in the top ten. Findings and limits, study-wide: Shared public clonotypes totalled roughly 2,500 in persistent patients, compared with roughly 970 in new patients. Newly diagnosed disease favored TRBV20-1 and TRBJ2-1 over persistent disease.

Germline V CDR1 and CDR2: ENHRY, SYGVKD. This CDR3 contains 15 residues. The V and J ends lost 7 bases and 3 bases, in that order; junction bases with no gene match: 6. These data were likewise used in another study, on T cells in Graves' hyperthyroidism and ophthalmopathy.

The clonotype was recovered from a woman aged 18-29 years with Graves disease. The chain employs TRBV10-3 and TRBJ2-1; 10 nucleotides agree with TRBD2. Sequencing was performed on peripheral blood mononuclear cells (PBMCs), taken at new diagnosis, from a patient treated with antithyroid drugs. CDR3 region: CAIMSGLAVYNEQFF. CDR3 in DNA: TGTGCCATCATGAGTGGACTAGCGGTCTACAATGAGCAGTTCTTC.